This T cell receptor (beta chain) was documented in a study of T cell clonality in common variable immunodeficiency. General study findings and limits: In common variable immunodeficiency, TCR beta chains reportedly carried fewer deletions and N-nucleotide insertions.

In this sample, this clone turned up many times. What it binds is not known. TCRdb's table, derived via immunoSEQ multiplex PCR, lists solely in-frame clones and lacks some. The record shows some 28,000 clones for this sample, with no singletons present. The material sequenced was peripheral blood mononuclear cells. This sequence originates from a human donor with common variable immunodeficiency.

This CDR3 is CASSFDMTTEAFF. CDR3 DNA (partial): TGCGCCAGCAGCTTCGACATGACCACTGAA. The chain links TRBV5-1 to TRBJ1-1; D is undetermined. From the germline J gene comes the end of the CDR3, since the read stops 3 residues before it. Germline loops: CDR1 SGHRS, CDR2 YFSETQ. This CDR3 has 13 amino acids. Trimming left V 2 bases short and J 4 bases short, with 9 bases between.